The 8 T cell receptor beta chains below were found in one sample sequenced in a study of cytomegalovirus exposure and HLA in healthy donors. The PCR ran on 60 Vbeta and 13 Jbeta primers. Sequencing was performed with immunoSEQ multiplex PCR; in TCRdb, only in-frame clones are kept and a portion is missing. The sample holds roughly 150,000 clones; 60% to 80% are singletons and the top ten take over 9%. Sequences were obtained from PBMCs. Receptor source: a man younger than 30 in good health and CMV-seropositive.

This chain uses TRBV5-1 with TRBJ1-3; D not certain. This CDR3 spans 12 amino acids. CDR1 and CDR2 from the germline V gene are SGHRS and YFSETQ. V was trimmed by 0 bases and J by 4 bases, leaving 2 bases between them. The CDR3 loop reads CASSLAGNTIYF. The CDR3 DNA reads TGCGCCAGCAGCTTGGCAGGAAACACCATATATTTT.

The CDR3 region is CASSTYRGRNEQYF. CDR3 nucleotides: TGTGCCAGCAGTACTTACAGGGGGCGAAACGAGCAGTACTTC. V usage is TRBV28 and J usage is TRBJ2-7, with 9 bases identical to TRBD1. The CDR3 totals 14 residues. V dropped 5 bases and J dropped 5; count of bases not matched to a gene: 7. Germline CDR1 and CDR2: MDHEN and SYDVKM.

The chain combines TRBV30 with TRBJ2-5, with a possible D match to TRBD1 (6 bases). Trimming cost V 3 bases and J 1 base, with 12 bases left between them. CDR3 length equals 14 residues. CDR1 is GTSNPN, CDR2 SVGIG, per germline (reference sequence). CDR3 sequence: CAWRETGRQETQYF. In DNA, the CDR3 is TGTGCCTGGAGAGAGACAGGACGCCAAGAGACCCAGTACTTC.

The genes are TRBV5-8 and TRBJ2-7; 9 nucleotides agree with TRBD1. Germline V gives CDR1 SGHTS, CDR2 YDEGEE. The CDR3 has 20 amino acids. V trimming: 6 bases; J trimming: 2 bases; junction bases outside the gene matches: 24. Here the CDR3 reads CASNQKPGQGARADAYEQYF. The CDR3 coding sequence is TGTGCCAGCAACCAAAAGCCGGGACAGGGCGCAAGAGCGGACGCCTACGAGCAGTACTTC.

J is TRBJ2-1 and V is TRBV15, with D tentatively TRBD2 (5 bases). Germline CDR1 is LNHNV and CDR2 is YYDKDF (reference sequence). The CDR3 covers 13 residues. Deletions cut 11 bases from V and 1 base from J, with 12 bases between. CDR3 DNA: TGTGCCGCCGGAGGTAGGTCCTACAATGAGCAGTTCTTC. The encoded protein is CAAGGRSYNEQFF. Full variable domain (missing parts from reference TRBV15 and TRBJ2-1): DAMVIQNPRYQVTQFGKPVTLSCSQTLNHNVMYWYQQKSSQAPKLLFHYYDKDFNNEADTPDNFQSRRPNTSFCFLDIRSPGLGDTAMYLCAAGGRSYNEQFFGPGTRLTVL.

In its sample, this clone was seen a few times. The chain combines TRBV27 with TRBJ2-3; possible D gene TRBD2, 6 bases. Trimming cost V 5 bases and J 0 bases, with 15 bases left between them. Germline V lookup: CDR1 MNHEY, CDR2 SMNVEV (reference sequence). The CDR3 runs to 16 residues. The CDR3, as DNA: TGTGCCAGCAGTCCCCCCGGGGGTGGGAGCACAGATACGCAGTATTTT. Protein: CASSPPGGGSTDTQYF.

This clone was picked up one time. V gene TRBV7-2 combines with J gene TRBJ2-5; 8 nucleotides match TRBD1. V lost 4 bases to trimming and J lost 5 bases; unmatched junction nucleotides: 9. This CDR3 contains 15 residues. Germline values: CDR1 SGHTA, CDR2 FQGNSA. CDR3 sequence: CASSSNRQGRETQYF. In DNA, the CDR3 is TGTGCCAGCAGCTCCAATCGACAGGGGCGGGAGACCCAGTACTTC.

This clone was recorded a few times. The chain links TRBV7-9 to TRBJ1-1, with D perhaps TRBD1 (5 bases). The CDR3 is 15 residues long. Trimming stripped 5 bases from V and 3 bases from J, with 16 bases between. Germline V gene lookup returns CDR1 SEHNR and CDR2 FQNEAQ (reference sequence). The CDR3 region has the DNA TGTGCCAGCAGCCAAGACAGCACTACCCACACTGAAGCTTTCTTT. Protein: CASSQDSTTHTEAFF.